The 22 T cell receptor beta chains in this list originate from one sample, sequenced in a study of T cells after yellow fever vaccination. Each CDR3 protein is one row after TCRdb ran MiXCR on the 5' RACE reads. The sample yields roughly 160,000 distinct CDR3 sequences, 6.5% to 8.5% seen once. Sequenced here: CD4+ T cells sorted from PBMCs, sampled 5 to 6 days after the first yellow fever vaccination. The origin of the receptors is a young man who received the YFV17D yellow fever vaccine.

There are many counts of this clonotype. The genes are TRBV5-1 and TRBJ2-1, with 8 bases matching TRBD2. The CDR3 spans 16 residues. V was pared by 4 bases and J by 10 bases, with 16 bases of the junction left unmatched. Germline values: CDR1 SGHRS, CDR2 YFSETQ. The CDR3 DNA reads TGCGCCAGCAGCCAATCGGGACGGGGGGGTATGCGGGAGCAGTTCTTC. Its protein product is CASSQSGRGGMREQFF.

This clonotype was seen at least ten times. The DNA of the CDR3 is TGCGCCAGCAGCCCCGACAGGGCTGGGGCCAACGTCCTGACTTTC. Amino acids: CASSPDRAGANVLTF. The chain employs TRBV4-3 and TRBJ2-6; 7 nucleotides agree with TRBD1. Trimming took 4 bases from V and 2 from J; bases not matched to a gene: 2. CDR1 and CDR2 (germline): LGHNA, YSLEER. The CDR3 is made up of 15 amino acids.

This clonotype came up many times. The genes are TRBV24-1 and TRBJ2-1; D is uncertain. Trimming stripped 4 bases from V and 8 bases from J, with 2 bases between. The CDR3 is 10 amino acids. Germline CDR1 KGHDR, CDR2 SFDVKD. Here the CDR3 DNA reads TGTGCCACCAGTGACCATGAGCAGTTCTTC. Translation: CATSDHEQFF.

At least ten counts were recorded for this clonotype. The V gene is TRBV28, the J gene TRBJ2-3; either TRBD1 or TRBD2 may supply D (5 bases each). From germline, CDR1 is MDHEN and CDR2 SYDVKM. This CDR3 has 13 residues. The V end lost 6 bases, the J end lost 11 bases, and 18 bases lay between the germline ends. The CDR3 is CASSKTRDLKQYF. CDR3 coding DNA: TGTGCCAGCAGCAAGACCCGGGACCTCAAGCAGTATTTT. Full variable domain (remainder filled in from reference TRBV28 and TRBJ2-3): DVKVTQSSRYLVKRTGEKVFLECVQDMDHENMFWYRQDPGLGLRLIYFSYDVKMKEKGDIPEGYSVSREKKERFSLILESASTNQTSMYLCASSKTRDLKQYFGPGTRLTVL.

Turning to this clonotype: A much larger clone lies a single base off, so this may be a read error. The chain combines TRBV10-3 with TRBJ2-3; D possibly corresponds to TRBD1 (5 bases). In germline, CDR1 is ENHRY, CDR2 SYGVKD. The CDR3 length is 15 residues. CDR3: CTISVGQGGTDTQYF. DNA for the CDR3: TGTACCATCAGTGTCGGGCAGGGTGGCACAGATACGCAGTATTTT.

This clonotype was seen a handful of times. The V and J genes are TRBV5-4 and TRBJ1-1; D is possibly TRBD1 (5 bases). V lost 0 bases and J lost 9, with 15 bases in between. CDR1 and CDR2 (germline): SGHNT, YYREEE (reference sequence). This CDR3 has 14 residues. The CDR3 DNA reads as TGTGCCAGCAGCTTGGCCGAGGGGCCCATACAAGCTTTCTTT. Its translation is CASSLAEGPIQAFF.

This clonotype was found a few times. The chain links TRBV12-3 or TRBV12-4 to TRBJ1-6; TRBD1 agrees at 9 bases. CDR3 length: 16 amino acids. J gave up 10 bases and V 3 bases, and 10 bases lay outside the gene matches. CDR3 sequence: CASSFRTGDSRSPLHF. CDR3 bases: TGTGCCAGCAGTTTCAGGACAGGGGATTCAAGGTCACCCCTCCACTTT.

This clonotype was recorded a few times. CDR3 nucleotide sequence: TGCGCCAGCAGCCAAGATGGAAGGGCTGGAAACACCATATATTTT. Amino acids: CASSQDGRAGNTIYF. V usage is TRBV4-1 and J usage is TRBJ1-3, with unresolved D. The CDR3 is made up of 15 amino acids. The germline gives CDR1 MGHRA, CDR2 YSYEKL. Trimming stripped 0 bases from V and 2 bases from J, with 8 bases between.

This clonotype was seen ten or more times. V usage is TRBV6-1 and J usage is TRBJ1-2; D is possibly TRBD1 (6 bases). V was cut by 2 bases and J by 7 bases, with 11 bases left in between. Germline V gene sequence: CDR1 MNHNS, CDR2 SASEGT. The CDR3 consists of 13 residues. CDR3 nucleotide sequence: TGTGCCAGCAGTGAAAAGGGGACAAGTGGCTACACCTTC. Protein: CASSEKGTSGYTF.

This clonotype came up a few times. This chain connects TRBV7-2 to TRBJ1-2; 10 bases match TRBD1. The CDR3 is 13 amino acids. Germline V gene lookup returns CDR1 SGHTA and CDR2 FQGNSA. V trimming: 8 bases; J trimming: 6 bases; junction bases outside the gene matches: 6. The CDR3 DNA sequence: TGTGCCAGCCATTCCGGGACAGGGGATGGCTACACCTTC. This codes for CASHSGTGDGYTF.

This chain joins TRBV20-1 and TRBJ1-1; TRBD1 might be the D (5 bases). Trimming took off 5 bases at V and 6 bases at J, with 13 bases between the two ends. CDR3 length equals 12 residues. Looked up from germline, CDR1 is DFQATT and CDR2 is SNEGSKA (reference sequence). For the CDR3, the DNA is TGCAGTGCTCAAGACAGCCTCTCTGAAGCTTTCTTT. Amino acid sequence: CSAQDSLSEAFF.

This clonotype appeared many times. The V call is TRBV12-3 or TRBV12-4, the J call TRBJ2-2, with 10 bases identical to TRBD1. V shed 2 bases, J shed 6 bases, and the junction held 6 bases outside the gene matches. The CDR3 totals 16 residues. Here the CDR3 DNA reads TGTGCCAGCAGTTTATCGGGGACAGGGGAGCCCGGGGAGCTGTTTTTT. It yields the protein CASSLSGTGEPGELFF.

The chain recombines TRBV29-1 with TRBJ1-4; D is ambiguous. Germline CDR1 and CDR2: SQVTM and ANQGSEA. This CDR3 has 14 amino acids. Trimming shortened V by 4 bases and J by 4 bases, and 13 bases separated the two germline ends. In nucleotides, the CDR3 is TGCAGCGTTGTCCTCGGAGTGGGTAATGAAAAACTGTTTTTT. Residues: CSVVLGVGNEKLFF.

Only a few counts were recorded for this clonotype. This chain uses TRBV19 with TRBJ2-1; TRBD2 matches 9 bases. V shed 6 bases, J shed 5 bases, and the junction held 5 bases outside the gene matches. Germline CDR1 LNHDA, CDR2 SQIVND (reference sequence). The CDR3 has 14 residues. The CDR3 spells CASRQRGADNEQFF. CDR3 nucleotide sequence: TGTGCCAGTAGGCAGCGGGGGGCAGACAATGAGCAGTTCTTC.

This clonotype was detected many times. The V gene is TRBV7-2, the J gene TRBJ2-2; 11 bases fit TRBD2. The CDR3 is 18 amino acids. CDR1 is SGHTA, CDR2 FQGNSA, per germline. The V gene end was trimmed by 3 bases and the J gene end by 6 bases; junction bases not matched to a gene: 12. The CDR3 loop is CASSFSTSGAFGSGELFF. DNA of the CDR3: TGTGCCAGCAGCTTCTCGACTAGCGGGGCTTTTGGGTCCGGGGAGCTGTTTTTT.

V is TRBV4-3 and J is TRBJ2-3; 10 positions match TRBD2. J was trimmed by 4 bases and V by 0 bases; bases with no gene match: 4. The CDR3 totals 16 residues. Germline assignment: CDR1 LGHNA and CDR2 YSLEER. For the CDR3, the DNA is TGCGCCAGCAGCCAAGACAACAGCGGGGGGGCAGATACGCAGTATTTT. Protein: CASSQDNSGGADTQYF.

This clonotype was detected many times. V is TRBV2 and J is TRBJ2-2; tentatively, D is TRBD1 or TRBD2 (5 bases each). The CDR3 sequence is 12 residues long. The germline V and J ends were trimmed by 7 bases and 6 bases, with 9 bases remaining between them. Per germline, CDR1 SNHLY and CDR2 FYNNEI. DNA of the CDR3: TGTGCCAGCACGACGGGGCCCGGGGAGCTGTTTTTT. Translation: CASTTGPGELFF.

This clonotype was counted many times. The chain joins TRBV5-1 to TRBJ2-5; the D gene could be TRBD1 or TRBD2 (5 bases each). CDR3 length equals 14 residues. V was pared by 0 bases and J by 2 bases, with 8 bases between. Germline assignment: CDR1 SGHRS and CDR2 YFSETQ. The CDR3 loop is CASSLGDHQETQYF. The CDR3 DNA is TGCGCCAGCAGCTTGGGGGACCATCAAGAGACCCAGTACTTC. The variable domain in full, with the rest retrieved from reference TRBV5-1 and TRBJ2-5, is KAGVTQTPRYLIKTRGQQVTLSCSPISGHRSVSWYQQTPGQGLQFLFEYFSETQRNKGNFPGRFSGRQFSNSRSEMNVSTLELGDSALYLCASSLGDHQETQYFGPGTRLLVL.

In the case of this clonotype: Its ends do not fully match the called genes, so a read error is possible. The CDR3 DNA reads TGTACCAGCTCACCAGGGCAGGTTTCACCCCTCCACTTT. As protein: CTSSPGQVSPLHF. The V call is TRBV18, the J call TRBJ1-6; a weak D match, TRBD1 (5 bases). The germline V gene encodes CDR1 KGHSH and CDR2 LQKENI. CDR3 size: 13 residues.

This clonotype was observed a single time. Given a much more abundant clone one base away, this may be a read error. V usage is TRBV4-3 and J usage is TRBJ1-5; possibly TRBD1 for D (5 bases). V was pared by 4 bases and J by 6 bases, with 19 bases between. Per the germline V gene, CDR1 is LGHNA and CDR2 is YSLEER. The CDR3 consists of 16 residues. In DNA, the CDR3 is TGCGCCAGCAGCCGGTTTTGGCATGGTGGGGGTCAGCCCCAGCATTTT. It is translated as CASSRFWHGGGQPQHF.

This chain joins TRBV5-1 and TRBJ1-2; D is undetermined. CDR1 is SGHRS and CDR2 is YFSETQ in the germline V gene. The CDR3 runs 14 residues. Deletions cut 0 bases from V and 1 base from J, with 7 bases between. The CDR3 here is CASSLDAHNYGYTF. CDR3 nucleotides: TGCGCCAGCAGCTTGGACGCCCATAACTATGGCTACACCTTC.

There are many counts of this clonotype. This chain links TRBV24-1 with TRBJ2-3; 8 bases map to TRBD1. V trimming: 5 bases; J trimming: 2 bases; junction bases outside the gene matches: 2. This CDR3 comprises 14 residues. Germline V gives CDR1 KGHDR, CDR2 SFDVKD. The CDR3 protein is CATSGQGITDTQYF. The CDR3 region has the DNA TGTGCCACCAGTGGACAGGGGATCACAGATACGCAGTATTTT.